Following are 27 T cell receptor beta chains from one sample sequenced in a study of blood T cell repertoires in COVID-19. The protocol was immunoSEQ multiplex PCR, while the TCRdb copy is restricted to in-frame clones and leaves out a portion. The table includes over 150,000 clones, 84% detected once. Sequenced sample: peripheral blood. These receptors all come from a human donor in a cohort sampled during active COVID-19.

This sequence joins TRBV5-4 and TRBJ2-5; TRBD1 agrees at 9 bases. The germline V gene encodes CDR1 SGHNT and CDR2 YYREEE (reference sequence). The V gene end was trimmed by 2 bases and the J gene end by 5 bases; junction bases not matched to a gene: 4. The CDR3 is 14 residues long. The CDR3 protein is CASSLQGAWETQYF. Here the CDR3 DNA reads TGTGCCAGCAGCTTACAGGGGGCGTGGGAGACCCAGTACTTC.

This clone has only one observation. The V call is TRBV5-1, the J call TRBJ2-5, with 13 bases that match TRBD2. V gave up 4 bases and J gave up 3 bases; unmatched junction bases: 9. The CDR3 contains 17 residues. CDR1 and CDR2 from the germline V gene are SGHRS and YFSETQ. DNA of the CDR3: TGCGCCAGCAGCCCTCAGACTAGCGGGAGGCTTAAAGAGACCCAGTACTTC. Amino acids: CASSPQTSGRLKETQYF.

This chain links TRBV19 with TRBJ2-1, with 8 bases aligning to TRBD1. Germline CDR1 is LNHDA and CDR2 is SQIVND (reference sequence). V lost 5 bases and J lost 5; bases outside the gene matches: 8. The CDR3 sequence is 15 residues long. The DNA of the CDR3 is TGTGCCAGTAGTCCACTGACAGGGGCGAACAATGAGCAGTTCTTC. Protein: CASSPLTGANNEQFF.

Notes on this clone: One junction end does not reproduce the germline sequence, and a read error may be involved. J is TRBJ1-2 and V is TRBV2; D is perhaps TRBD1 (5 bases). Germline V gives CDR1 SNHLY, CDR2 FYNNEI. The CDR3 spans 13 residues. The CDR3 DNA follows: TGTGCCAGCAGAGAAGGACACCCCGACGGCTACACCTTC. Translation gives CASREGHPDGYTF.

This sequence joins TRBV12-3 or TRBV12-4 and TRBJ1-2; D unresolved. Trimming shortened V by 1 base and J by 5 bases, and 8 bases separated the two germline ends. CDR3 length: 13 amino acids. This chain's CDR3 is CASSLGGGYGYTF. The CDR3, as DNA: TGTGCCAGCAGTTTAGGGGGAGGATATGGCTACACCTTC.

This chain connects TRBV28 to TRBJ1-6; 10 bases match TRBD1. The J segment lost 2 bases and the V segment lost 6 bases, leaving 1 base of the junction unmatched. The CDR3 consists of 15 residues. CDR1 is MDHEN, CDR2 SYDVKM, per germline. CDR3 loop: CASRGQGPYNSPLHF. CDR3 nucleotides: TGTGCCAGCAGGGGACAGGGGCCCTATAATTCACCCCTCCACTTT.

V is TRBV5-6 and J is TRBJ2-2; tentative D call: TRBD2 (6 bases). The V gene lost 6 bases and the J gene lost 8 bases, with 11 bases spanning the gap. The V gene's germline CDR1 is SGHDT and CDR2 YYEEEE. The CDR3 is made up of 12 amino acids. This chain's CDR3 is CASKEGSGELFF. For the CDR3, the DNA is TGTGCCAGCAAGGAGGGTTCTGGGGAGCTGTTTTTT.

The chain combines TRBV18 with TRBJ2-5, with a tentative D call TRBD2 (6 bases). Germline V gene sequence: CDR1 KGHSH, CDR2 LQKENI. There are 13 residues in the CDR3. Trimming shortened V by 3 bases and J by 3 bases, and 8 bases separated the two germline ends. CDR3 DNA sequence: TGTGCCAGCTCACCGGGACTGGAAGAGACCCAGTACTTC. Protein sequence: CASSPGLEETQYF.

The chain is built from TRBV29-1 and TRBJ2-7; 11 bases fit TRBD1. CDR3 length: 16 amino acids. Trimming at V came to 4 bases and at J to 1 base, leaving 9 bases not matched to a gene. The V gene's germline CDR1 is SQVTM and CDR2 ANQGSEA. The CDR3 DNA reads TGCAGCGTTGGGGGACAGGGGGGAACCGGTTCCTACGAGCAGTACTTC. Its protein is CSVGGQGGTGSYEQYF.

In DNA form, the CDR3 reads TGTGCCAGCAGCTCCTACCGTACCAGGGTAATATCCGGCAATGAGCAGTTCTTC. It is translated as CASSSYRTRVISGNEQFF. The chain carries TRBV13 and TRBJ2-1; possible D gene TRBD1, 5 bases. Germline V lookup: CDR1 PRHDT, CDR2 FYEKMQ (reference sequence). Trimming removed 4 bases at V and 6 bases at J, with 25 bases between. The CDR3 loop spans 18 amino acids.

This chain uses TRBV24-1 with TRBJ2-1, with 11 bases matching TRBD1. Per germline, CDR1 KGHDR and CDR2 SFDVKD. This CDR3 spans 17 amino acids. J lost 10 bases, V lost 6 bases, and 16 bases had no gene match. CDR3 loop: CATSRGPGQGAGREQFF. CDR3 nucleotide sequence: TGTGCCACCAGTAGAGGTCCCGGACAGGGGGCCGGCAGGGAGCAGTTCTTC.

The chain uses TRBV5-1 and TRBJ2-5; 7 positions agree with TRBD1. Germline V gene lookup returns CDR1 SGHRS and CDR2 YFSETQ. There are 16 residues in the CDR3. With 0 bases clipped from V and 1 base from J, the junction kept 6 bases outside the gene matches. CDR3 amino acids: CASSLGGGDSQETQYF. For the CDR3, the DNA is TGCGCCAGCAGCTTGGGAGGGGGCGACTCCCAAGAGACCCAGTACTTC. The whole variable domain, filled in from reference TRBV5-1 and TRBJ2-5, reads KAGVTQTPRYLIKTRGQQVTLSCSPISGHRSVSWYQQTPGQGLQFLFEYFSETQRNKGNFPGRFSGRQFSNSRSEMNVSTLELGDSALYLCASSLGGGDSQETQYFGPGTRLLVL.

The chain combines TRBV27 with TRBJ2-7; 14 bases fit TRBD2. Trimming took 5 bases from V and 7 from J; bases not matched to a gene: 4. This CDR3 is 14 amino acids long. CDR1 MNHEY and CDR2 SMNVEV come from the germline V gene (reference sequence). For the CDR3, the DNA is TGTGCCAGCAGTCAGGGGACTAGCGGGAGAGAGCAGTACTTC. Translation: CASSQGTSGREQYF.

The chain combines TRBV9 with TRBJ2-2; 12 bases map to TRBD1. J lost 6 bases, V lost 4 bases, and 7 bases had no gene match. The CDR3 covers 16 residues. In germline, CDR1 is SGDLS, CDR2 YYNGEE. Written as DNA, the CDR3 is TGTGCCAGCAGCACTCGGGACAGGGGGCCGGCCGGGGAGCTGTTTTTT. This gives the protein CASSTRDRGPAGELFF.

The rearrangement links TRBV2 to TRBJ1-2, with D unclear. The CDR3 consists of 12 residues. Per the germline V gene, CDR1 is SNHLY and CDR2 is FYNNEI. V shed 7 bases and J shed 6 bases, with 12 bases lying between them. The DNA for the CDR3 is TGTGCCAGCACTTCCACATACCATGGCTACACCTTC. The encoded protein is CASTSTYHGYTF.

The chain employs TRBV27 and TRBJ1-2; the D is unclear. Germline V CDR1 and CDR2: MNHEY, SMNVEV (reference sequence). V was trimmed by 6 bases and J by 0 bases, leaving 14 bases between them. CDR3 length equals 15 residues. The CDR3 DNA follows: TGTGCCAGCAGCCGGGCGGGTTGGGCTAACTATGGCTACACCTTC. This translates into CASSRAGWANYGYTF.

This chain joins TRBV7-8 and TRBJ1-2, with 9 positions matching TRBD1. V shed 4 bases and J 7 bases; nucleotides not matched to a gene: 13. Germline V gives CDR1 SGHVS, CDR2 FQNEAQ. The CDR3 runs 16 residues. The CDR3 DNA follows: TGTGCCAGCAGCTCAAGGCCCGGGACAGGGACGGGTGGCTACACCTTC. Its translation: CASSSRPGTGTGGYTF.

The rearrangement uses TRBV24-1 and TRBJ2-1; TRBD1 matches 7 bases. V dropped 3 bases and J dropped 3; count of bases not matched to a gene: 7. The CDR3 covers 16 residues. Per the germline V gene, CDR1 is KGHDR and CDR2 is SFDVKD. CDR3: CATSDTTGTDYNEQFF. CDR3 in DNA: TGTGCCACCAGTGATACCACCGGGACAGACTACAATGAGCAGTTCTTC.

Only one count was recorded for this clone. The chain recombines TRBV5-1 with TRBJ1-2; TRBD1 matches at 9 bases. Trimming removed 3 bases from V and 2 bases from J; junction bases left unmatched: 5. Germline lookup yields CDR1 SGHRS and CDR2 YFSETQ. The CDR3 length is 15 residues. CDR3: CASSSGTGRNYGYTF. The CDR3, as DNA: TGCGCCAGCAGCTCGGGGACAGGGCGCAACTATGGCTACACCTTC.

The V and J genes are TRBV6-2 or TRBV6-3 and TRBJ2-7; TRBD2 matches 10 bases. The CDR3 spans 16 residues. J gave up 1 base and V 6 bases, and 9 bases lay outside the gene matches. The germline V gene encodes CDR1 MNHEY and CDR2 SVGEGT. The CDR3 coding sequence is TGTGCCAGCAGCTCCATTAAGCGGGAGGGTTCCTACGAGCAGTACTTC. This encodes CASSSIKREGSYEQYF.

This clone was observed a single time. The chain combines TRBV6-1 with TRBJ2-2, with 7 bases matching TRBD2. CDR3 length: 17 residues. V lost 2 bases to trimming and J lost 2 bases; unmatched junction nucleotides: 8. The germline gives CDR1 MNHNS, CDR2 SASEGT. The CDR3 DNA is TGTGCCAGCAGTGAAAGGGTAGCGGGTGATAACACCGGGGAGCTGTTTTTT. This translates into CASSERVAGDNTGELFF.

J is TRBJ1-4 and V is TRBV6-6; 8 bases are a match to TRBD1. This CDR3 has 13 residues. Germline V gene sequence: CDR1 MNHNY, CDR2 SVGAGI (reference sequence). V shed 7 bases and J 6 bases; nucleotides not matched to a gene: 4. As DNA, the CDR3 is TGTGCCAGCAAGAACAGGGGGTATGAAAAACTGTTTTTT. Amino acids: CASKNRGYEKLFF.

The CDR3 nucleotides read TGTGCCAGCAGTCCGGGACTAGGGGTCTACAATGAGCAGTTCTTC. Its protein is CASSPGLGVYNEQFF. This chain joins TRBV27 and TRBJ2-1, with 8 bases aligning to TRBD2. There are 15 residues in the CDR3. The V gene end was trimmed by 5 bases and the J gene end by 3 bases; junction bases not matched to a gene: 6. CDR1 is MNHEY and CDR2 is SMNVEV in the germline V gene (reference sequence).

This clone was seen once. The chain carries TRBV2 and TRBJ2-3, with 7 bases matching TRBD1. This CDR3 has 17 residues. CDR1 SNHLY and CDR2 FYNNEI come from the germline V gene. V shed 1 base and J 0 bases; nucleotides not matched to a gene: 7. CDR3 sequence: CASSEGWGQRSTDTQYF. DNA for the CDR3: TGTGCCAGCAGTGAAGGATGGGGACAGCGGAGCACAGATACGCAGTATTTT.

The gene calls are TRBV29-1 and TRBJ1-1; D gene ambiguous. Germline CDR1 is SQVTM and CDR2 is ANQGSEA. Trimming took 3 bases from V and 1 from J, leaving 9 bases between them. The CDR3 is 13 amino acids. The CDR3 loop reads CSVDGGRNTEAFF. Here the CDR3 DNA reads TGCAGCGTTGACGGAGGGAGGAACACTGAAGCTTTCTTT. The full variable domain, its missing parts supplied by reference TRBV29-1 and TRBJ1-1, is SAVISQKPSRDICQRGTSLTIQCQVDSQVTMMFWYRQQPGQSLTLIATANQGSEATYESGFVIDKFPISRPNLTFSTLTVSNMSPEDSSIYLCSVDGGRNTEAFFGQGTRLTVV.

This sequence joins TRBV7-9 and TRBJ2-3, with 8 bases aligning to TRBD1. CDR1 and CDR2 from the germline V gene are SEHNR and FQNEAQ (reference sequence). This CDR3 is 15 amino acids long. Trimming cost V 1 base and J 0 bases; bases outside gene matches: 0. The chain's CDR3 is CASSLGDRSTDTQYF. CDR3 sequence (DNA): TGTGCCAGCAGCTTAGGGGACAGGAGCACAGATACGCAGTATTTT.

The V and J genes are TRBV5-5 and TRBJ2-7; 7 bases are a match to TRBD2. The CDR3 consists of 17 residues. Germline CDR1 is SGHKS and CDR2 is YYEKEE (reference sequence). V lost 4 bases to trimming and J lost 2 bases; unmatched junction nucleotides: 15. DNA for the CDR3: TGTGCCAGCAGCCTTCTAGCGGACAACCATACTCCCTACGAGCAGTACTTC. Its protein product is CASSLLADNHTPYEQYF.